This is a list of T cell receptor beta chains from one sample in a study of beta chain features in type 1 diabetes. Only in-frame clones appear in the TCRdb table, and some are missing; sequencing was by immunoSEQ multiplex PCR. The profile shows 95,000 to 150,000 clones, less than 20% of them singletons. The specimen was central memory CD4+ T cells from blood. All receptors derive from a young man with type 1 diabetes. CDR3s include the opening cysteine and the closing phenylalanine or tryptophan. The order of the fields is D gene, J gene, clone size, V gene, CDR3 DNA, CDR3 protein. D genes are given only for firm matches. Size is omitted from some rows. Given values are once, few, many or a class for expanded clones.

d_gene: TRBD1; j_gene: TRBJ2-1; abundance: NA; v_gene: TRBV6-5; CDR3nt: TGTGCCAGCACCCGACAGGGGAGCAATGAGCAGTTCTTC; CDR3aa: CASTRQGSNEQFF
d_gene: NA; j_gene: TRBJ2-2; abundance: few; v_gene: TRBV19; CDR3nt: TGTGCCAGTTTAAGATCCGGGTCCTACACCGGGGAGCTGTTTTTT; CDR3aa: CASLRSGSYTGELFF
d_gene: NA; j_gene: TRBJ2-1; abundance: many; v_gene: TRBV4-3; CDR3nt: TGCGCCAGCAGCCACCTGACTAGTTCGCGTGAGCAGTTCTTC; CDR3aa: CASSHLTSSREQFF
d_gene: TRBD1; j_gene: TRBJ2-3; abundance: NA; v_gene: TRBV23-1; CDR3nt: TGCGCCAGCAGTCAACGGACGACAGGGCATAGCACAGATACGCAGTATTTT; CDR3aa: CASSQRTTGHSTDTQYF
d_gene: NA; j_gene: TRBJ2-7; abundance: many; v_gene: TRBV21-1; CDR3nt: TGTGCCAGCAGCCAGAGGTGGACAGGGGAAACCTACGAGCAGTACTTC; CDR3aa: CASSQRWTGETYEQYF
d_gene: TRBD1; j_gene: TRBJ2-1; abundance: few; v_gene: TRBV4-2; CDR3nt: TGTGCCAGCAGTGGGACAGGAGGCTCCTACAATGAGCAGTTCTTC; CDR3aa: CASSGTGGSYNEQFF
d_gene: NA; j_gene: TRBJ2-7; abundance: few; v_gene: TRBV7-2; CDR3nt: TGTGCCAGCAGCCGTCCCAGCTCCTACGAGCAGTACTTC; CDR3aa: CASSRPSSYEQYF
d_gene: NA; j_gene: TRBJ1-5; abundance: few; v_gene: TRBV27; CDR3nt: TGTGCCAGCAGTTTTAGTGGGGGGGATCAGCCCCAGCATTTT; CDR3aa: CASSFSGGDQPQHF
d_gene: NA; j_gene: TRBJ1-1; abundance: few; v_gene: TRBV18; CDR3nt: TGTGCCAGCTCGCACACGAAAGGGGAGCATACTGAAGCTTTCTTT; CDR3aa: CASSHTKGEHTEAFF
d_gene: TRBD1; j_gene: TRBJ1-5; abundance: few; v_gene: TRBV30; CDR3nt: TGTGCCTGGGGTCAGGGGGGGCAGCCCCAGCATTTT; CDR3aa: CAWGQGGQPQHF
d_gene: NA; j_gene: TRBJ2-3; abundance: NA; v_gene: TRBV6-1; CDR3nt: TGTGCCAGCAGTCCGGGGAGCCCCAGGACAGATACGCAGTATTTT; CDR3aa: CASSPGSPRTDTQYF
d_gene: NA; j_gene: TRBJ1-1; abundance: NA; v_gene: TRBV7-9; CDR3nt: TGTGCCAGCAGCTTCGAGGGCGCTGAAGCTTTCTTT; CDR3aa: CASSFEGAEAFF
d_gene: NA; j_gene: TRBJ2-3; abundance: few; v_gene: TRBV9; CDR3nt: TGTGCCAGCAGCCCCCTACGGGGGATCACAGATACGCAGTATTTT; CDR3aa: CASSPLRGITDTQYF
d_gene: NA; j_gene: TRBJ2-2; abundance: many; v_gene: TRBV7-6; CDR3nt: TGTGCCAGCAGCCTAGTGTCTAGCGCAAACACCGGGGAGCTGTTTTTT; CDR3aa: CASSLVSSANTGELFF
d_gene: NA; j_gene: TRBJ2-5; abundance: few; v_gene: TRBV6-6; CDR3nt: TGTGCCAGCAGTTACTCACGGGTGTACCGGGAGCAGTACTTC; CDR3aa: CASSYSRVYREQYF
d_gene: NA; j_gene: TRBJ1-6; abundance: NA; v_gene: TRBV20-1; CDR3nt: TGCAGTGCTAGCTATAATTCACCCCTCCACTTT; CDR3aa: CSASYNSPLHF
d_gene: NA; j_gene: TRBJ2-2; abundance: many; v_gene: TRBV7-6; CDR3nt: TGTGCCAGCAGCATATCTAGCGTCGGCACGGACACCGGGGAGCTGTTTTTT; CDR3aa: CASSISSVGTDTGELFF
d_gene: TRBD1; j_gene: TRBJ1-1; abundance: many; v_gene: TRBV29-1; CDR3nt: TGCAGCGTTGACGGGACAGGGGCCCTGAACACTGAAGCTTTCTTT; CDR3aa: CSVDGTGALNTEAFF
d_gene: TRBD1; j_gene: TRBJ1-3; abundance: NA; v_gene: TRBV7-9; CDR3nt: TGTGCCAGCAGCTTAGAACGTCGACAGGGATTCTCTGGAAACACCATATATTTT; CDR3aa: CASSLERRQGFSGNTIYF
d_gene: TRBD2; j_gene: TRBJ2-7; abundance: few; v_gene: TRBV6-1; CDR3nt: TGTGCCAGCAGTGAAAGACTAGCGGGGAGCTCCTACGAGCAGTACTTC; CDR3aa: CASSERLAGSSYEQYF
d_gene: TRBD2; j_gene: TRBJ2-5; abundance: NA; v_gene: TRBV7-6; CDR3nt: TGTGCCAGCAGCCCAACCCCACGGTCGACTAGCGGACAAGAGACCCAGTACTTC; CDR3aa: CASSPTPRSTSGQETQYF
d_gene: TRBD1; j_gene: TRBJ2-1; abundance: many; v_gene: TRBV7-9; CDR3nt: TGTGCCAGCAGCCGTGGGACAGGATACTACAATGAGCAGTTCTTC; CDR3aa: CASSRGTGYYNEQFF
d_gene: TRBD2; j_gene: TRBJ2-5; abundance: NA; v_gene: TRBV6-5; CDR3nt: TGTGCCAGCAGTTACTATAGCGGGAGGGAGACCCAGTACTTC; CDR3aa: CASSYYSGRETQYF
d_gene: TRBD1; j_gene: TRBJ2-5; abundance: NA; v_gene: TRBV7-9; CDR3nt: TGTGCCAGCAGCTTAGCGAGGACAGGGGGCAGAGAGACCCAGTACTTC; CDR3aa: CASSLARTGGRETQYF
d_gene: NA; j_gene: TRBJ2-4; abundance: few; v_gene: TRBV10-3; CDR3nt: TGTGCCATCAGGCCCTCGTGGGGGGAAGAAAACATTCAGTACTTC; CDR3aa: CAIRPSWGEENIQYF
d_gene: NA; j_gene: TRBJ1-2; abundance: few; v_gene: TRBV23-1; CDR3nt: TGCGCCAGCAGTCAATGGTTGGCGGGGGCTCACTATGGCTACACCTTC; CDR3aa: CASSQWLAGAHYGYTF
d_gene: NA; j_gene: TRBJ2-7; abundance: once; v_gene: TRBV6-5; CDR3nt: TGTGCCAGCAGTTACATCGGCCTCTCCTACGAGCAGTACTTC; CDR3aa: CASSYIGLSYEQYF
d_gene: NA; j_gene: TRBJ1-2; abundance: NA; v_gene: TRBV19; CDR3nt: TGTGCCAGTAGTTCCCGGACGGGGCCCGGAGAATCCTATGGCTACACCTTC; CDR3aa: CASSSRTGPGESYGYTF
d_gene: NA; j_gene: TRBJ1-4; abundance: few; v_gene: TRBV15; CDR3nt: TGTGCCACCAGCAGAACAGGGTATGAAAAACTGTTTTTT; CDR3aa: CATSRTGYEKLFF
d_gene: NA; j_gene: TRBJ2-7; abundance: NA; v_gene: TRBV7-3; CDR3nt: TGTGCCAGCAGCTTAATGGGCGGACCCTACGAGCAGTACTTC; CDR3aa: CASSLMGGPYEQYF
d_gene: TRBD1; j_gene: TRBJ2-1; abundance: NA; v_gene: TRBV29-1; CDR3nt: TGCAGCGTTACTCGGACAGGGGGGGCCTACAATGAGCAGTTCTTC; CDR3aa: CSVTRTGGAYNEQFF
d_gene: NA; j_gene: TRBJ2-1; abundance: few; v_gene: TRBV6-1; CDR3nt: TGTGCCAGCAGCGCCGGACCCAGGGAAAACGATGAGCAGTTCTTC; CDR3aa: CASSAGPRENDEQFF
d_gene: TRBD1; j_gene: TRBJ1-5; abundance: few; v_gene: TRBV19; CDR3nt: TGTGCCATCTCGCAGGGGGCGAATCAGCCCCAGCATTTT; CDR3aa: CAISQGANQPQHF
d_gene: NA; j_gene: TRBJ2-7; abundance: few; v_gene: TRBV5-6; CDR3nt: TGTGCCAGCAGCTTGGGTGGCAGGGTCTCCTACGAGCAGTACTTC; CDR3aa: CASSLGGRVSYEQYF
d_gene: TRBD1; j_gene: TRBJ2-7; abundance: NA; v_gene: TRBV25-1; CDR3nt: TGTGCCAGCCTCCAAGGGGGCAGGGACGAGCAGTACTTC; CDR3aa: CASLQGGRDEQYF
d_gene: NA; j_gene: TRBJ1-2; abundance: NA; v_gene: TRBV29-1; CDR3nt: TGCAGCGTCCTCCAGGATGGCTACACCTTC; CDR3aa: CSVLQDGYTF
d_gene: NA; j_gene: TRBJ2-3; abundance: many; v_gene: TRBV13; CDR3nt: TGTGCCAGCAGCTTAGCACAGGTAGCGGATACGCAGTATTTT; CDR3aa: CASSLAQVADTQYF
d_gene: NA; j_gene: TRBJ1-2; abundance: few; v_gene: TRBV7-2; CDR3nt: TGTGCCCTCAGACAGGACCTCTATGGCTACACCTTC; CDR3aa: CALRQDLYGYTF
d_gene: TRBD2; j_gene: TRBJ2-1; abundance: few; v_gene: TRBV4-3; CDR3nt: TGCGCCAGCAGCCAAGGGACTAGCGGGACCTACAATGAGCAGTTCTTC; CDR3aa: CASSQGTSGTYNEQFF
d_gene: NA; j_gene: TRBJ2-7; abundance: few; v_gene: TRBV7-2; CDR3nt: TGTGCCAGCAGCACACAGCCGGGTCCTACCTCGGGGCAGTACTTC; CDR3aa: CASSTQPGPTSGQYF